This T cell receptor beta chain derives from a study of blood T cell repertoires in COVID-19. Study in general: Sites in the United States, Italy and Spain provided acute and convalescent COVID-19 samples. Nucleic acid was either cDNA or gDNA, and it came from T cells, B-cell-depleted T cells, or PBMCs.

The CDR3 has 13 residues. V lost 7 bases to trimming and J lost 0 bases, with 9 bases between them. Germline lookup yields CDR1 MNHEY and CDR2 SVGAGI. Original handling: Reference gene primer amplification in the assay estimated nucleated cell counts. Here immunoSEQ multiplex PCR was the method, and the copy in TCRdb shows in-frame clones only, minus some. V and J calls and clone size are given by that table; D and trimming were obtained from the DNA. The sample carries roughly 250,000 clones, around 83% recorded once. This sequence originates from a woman aged 50 to 65 with acute or convalescent COVID-19. The sequenced sample was peripheral blood. The V gene is TRBV6-5, the J gene TRBJ1-1; D is possibly TRBD1 (5 bases). This CDR3 reads CASTNRLNTEAFF. DNA for the CDR3: TGTGCCAGCACAAACAGGCTGAACACTGAAGCTTTCTTT.